These T cell receptor beta chains were read from a single sample in a study of human T cells and chemical hapten exposure. TCRdb ran MiXCR on the RACE reads and lists one entry per CDR3 protein. The data show 380,000 or so distinct CDR3 sequences, about 5% seen once. The source was whole blood, collected in connection with sensitization to the hapten diphenylcyclopropenone (DPC). The receptors shown here come from a woman aged 18 to 35 with alopecia areata. Some clones in this sample may be carry-over from other donors' samples. Both conserved end residues are part of each CDR3. Fields, in order: D gene, J gene, V gene, clone size, CDR3 DNA, CDR3 protein. The D gene is left open where the match is weak. Expanded clones get a size class; other rows say once, few or many, or leave the size out.

. | TRBJ2-7 | TRBV28 | many | TGTGCCAGCAGTTTGCCGGGAAGCTCCTACGAGCAGTACTTC | CASSLPGSSYEQYF
. | TRBJ1-3 | TRBV5-1 | many | TGCGCCAGCAGCTCCGATACACTCGGAAACACCATATATTTT | CASSSDTLGNTIYF
. | TRBJ1-2 | TRBV10-3 | . | TGTGCCATCAGTGGAACTGGCCAAATACAAGACCCGAACTATGGCTACACCTTC | CAISGTGQIQDPNYGYTF
. | TRBJ1-3 | TRBV12-3/TRBV12-4 | . | TGTGCCAGCACCCTTACCTTGGGACCTGGAAACACCATATATTTT | CASTLTLGPGNTIYF
. | TRBJ2-7 | TRBV29-1 | few | TGCAGCGTCGAGGTCGACAGAGACTACGAGCAGTACTTC | CSVEVDRDYEQYF
. | TRBJ1-1 | TRBV2 | few | TGTGCCAGCACGTCGGCGAACACTGAAGCTTTCTTT | CASTSANTEAFF
. | TRBJ1-1 | TRBV20-1 | many | TGCAGTGTTGAGGCAGGGGTTCGGTCTGAAGCTTTCTTT | CSVEAGVRSEAFF
TRBD2 | TRBJ2-3 | TRBV10-3 | many | TGTGCCGTACGGGGGGGCGGAACAGATACGCAGTATTTT | CAVRGGGTDTQYF
. | TRBJ1-5 | TRBV20-1 | many | TGCAGTGCATCACAGGCGAATCAGCCCCAGCATTTT | CSASQANQPQHF
. | TRBJ2-3 | TRBV4-3 | . | TGCGCCAGCAGCCAGGGGCTAGGTTCAGTCGATACGCAGTATTTT | CASSQGLGSVDTQYF
TRBD2 | TRBJ2-1 | TRBV18 | few | TGTGCCAGCTCGACGAGCGGGGGGGCCTACAATGAGCAGTTCTTC | CASSTSGGAYNEQFF
. | TRBJ1-2 | TRBV27 | few | TGTGCCAGCCGCACTACAGGGAGGGATGGCTACACCTTC | CASRTTGRDGYTF
. | TRBJ1-1 | TRBV27 | . | TGTGCCAGCAGCCCGAGGTCTGAGTCCTTGGGCACTGAAGCTTTCTTT | CASSPRSESLGTEAFF
TRBD1 | TRBJ2-2 | TRBV27 | few | TGTGCCAGCAGTTCTCCGGGACAGGGGGCCCGGGAGCTGTTTTTT | CASSSPGQGARELFF
. | TRBJ2-1 | TRBV13 | many | TGTGCCAGCAGCGGAAAGGACAGAAATTACAATGAGCAGTTCTTC | CASSGKDRNYNEQFF
TRBD2 | TRBJ2-7 | TRBV20-1 | many | TGCAGTGCTGAAGGACTAGCGGGGAGCTACGAGCAGTACTTC | CSAEGLAGSYEQYF
. | TRBJ2-3 | TRBV6-2/TRBV6-3 | few | TGTGCCAGCAGCCCAATACTGGGGAATACGCAGTATTTT | CASSPILGNTQYF
. | TRBJ2-7 | TRBV4-3 | few | TGCGCCAGCAGCCAAAATTTAGTTGGGGGGTCGGACTACGAGCAGTACTTC | CASSQNLVGGSDYEQYF
. | TRBJ2-5 | TRBV6-5 | many | TGTGCCAGCAGTCCCACTCAGATGGACCAGTACTTC | CASSPTQMDQYF
. | TRBJ1-5 | TRBV6-2/TRBV6-3 | many | TGTGCCAGCAGTTACGCTTCAGGTCAGCCCCAGCATTTT | CASSYASGQPQHF
. | TRBJ2-3 | TRBV11-3 | . | TGTGCCAGCAGCGGCCGGGACTCAGATACGCAGTATTTT | CASSGRDSDTQYF
. | TRBJ2-7 | TRBV5-1 | many | TGCGCCAGCAGCTTGGCCCGGAGGGATTTCCACGAGCAGTACTTC | CASSLARRDFHEQYF
. | TRBJ2-6 | TRBV5-6 | . | TGTGCCAGCAGCTTGTTTCTGAGGGGCTCGTACTCTGGGGCCAACGTCCTGACTTTC | CASSLFLRGSYSGANVLTF
TRBD1 | TRBJ2-1 | TRBV12-3/TRBV12-4 | many | TGTGCCAGCAGGGGACAGGGGAGCAATGAGCAGTTCTTC | CASRGQGSNEQFF
TRBD1 | TRBJ1-5 | TRBV27 | many | TGTGCCAGCAGTTCGGACAGGGTTGGCAATCAGCCCCAGCATTTT | CASSSDRVGNQPQHF